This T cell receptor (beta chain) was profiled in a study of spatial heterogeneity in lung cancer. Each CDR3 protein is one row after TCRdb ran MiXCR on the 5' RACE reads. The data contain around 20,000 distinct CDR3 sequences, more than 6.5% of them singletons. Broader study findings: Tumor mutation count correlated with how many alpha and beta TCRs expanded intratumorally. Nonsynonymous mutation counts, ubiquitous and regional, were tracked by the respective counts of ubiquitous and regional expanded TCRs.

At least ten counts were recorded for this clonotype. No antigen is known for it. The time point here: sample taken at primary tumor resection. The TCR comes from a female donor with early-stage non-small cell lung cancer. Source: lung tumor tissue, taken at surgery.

CDR3 bases: TGTGCCAGCAGCTTAGGGACCCTAGCGTATGAGCAGTTCTTC. It codes for CASSLGTLAYEQFF. The chain couples TRBV7-6 to TRBJ2-1; D possibly corresponds to TRBD2 (6 bases). Germline V lookup: CDR1 SGHVS, CDR2 FNYEAQ. V gave up 1 base and J gave up 8 bases, with 12 bases separating them. CDR3 length: 14 amino acids.